The 20 T cell receptor beta chains below come from one sample, sequenced in a study of cytomegalovirus exposure and HLA in healthy donors. Primers for the PCR totalled 60 Vbeta and 13 Jbeta. Profiled with immunoSEQ multiplex PCR; TCRdb holds only in-frame clones, not every one. The repertoire holds roughly 230,000 clones, with nearly 95% as singletons. Sequencing was carried out using PBMCs. These receptors all stem from a girl between 2 and 10 years old in good health and CMV-seronegative.

This chain connects TRBV18 to TRBJ1-1; D is perhaps TRBD1 (6 bases). With 3 bases removed from V and 0 bases from J, the gap between germline ends came to 11 bases. Germline CDR1 and CDR2: KGHSH and LQKENI. This CDR3 spans 15 amino acids. DNA for the CDR3: TGTGCCAGCTCACCCCAGGACAGCTTGAACACTGAAGCTTTCTTT. It specifies CASSPQDSLNTEAFF.

This clone has just one count. This chain uses TRBV28 with TRBJ2-5; no reliable D call. This CDR3 contains 12 residues. V was trimmed by 2 bases and J by 5 bases, leaving 6 bases between them. CDR1 is MDHEN and CDR2 is SYDVKM in the germline V gene. CDR3 coding DNA: TGTGCCAGCAGTTTACTATCGGAGACCCAGTACTTC. It is translated as CASSLLSETQYF.

J is TRBJ2-2 and V is TRBV5-1; TRBD1 matches at 9 bases. Trimming removed 2 bases from V and 3 bases from J; junction bases left unmatched: 5. In germline, CDR1 is SGHRS, CDR2 YFSETQ. The CDR3 length is 16 residues. CDR3 loop: CASSFGTGWDTGELFF. In nucleotides, the CDR3 is TGCGCCAGCAGCTTCGGGACAGGGTGGGACACCGGGGAGCTGTTTTTT.

This clone was counted a single time. The chain recombines TRBV29-1 with TRBJ1-1; D is unresolved. The length of the CDR3 is 13 residues. CDR1 is SQVTM, CDR2 ANQGSEA, per germline. V was cut by 4 bases and J by 2 bases, with 11 bases left in between. As DNA, the CDR3 is TGCAGCGTTGGGCCGCAGATTAACACTGAAGCTTTCTTT. Encoded protein: CSVGPQINTEAFF.

The chain has TRBV11-2 and TRBJ2-1; 10 bases match TRBD2. CDR3 length equals 17 residues. Germline CDR1 reads SGHAT; CDR2 reads FQNNGV. V lost 1 base to trimming and J lost 5 bases; unmatched junction nucleotides: 8. CDR3 protein: CASSLVTGLALNNEQFF. The CDR3, as DNA: TGTGCCAGCAGCTTAGTGACGGGACTAGCGCTCAACAATGAGCAGTTCTTC.

The chain combines TRBV11-2 with TRBJ1-4; 10 nucleotides line up with TRBD1. From germline, CDR1 is SGHAT and CDR2 FQNNGV. Trimming removed 3 bases from V and 11 bases from J; junction bases left unmatched: 6. This CDR3 comprises 14 residues. The CDR3 coding sequence is TGTGCCAGCAGCTTGGGGACAGGGGAATGGAAACTGTTTTTT. Translated, it gives CASSLGTGEWKLFF.

This chain links TRBV6-6 with TRBJ2-2, with 10 bases matching TRBD1. The CDR3 runs to 16 residues. Germline V lookup: CDR1 MNHNY, CDR2 SVGAGI (reference sequence). J was trimmed by 6 bases and V by 4 bases; bases with no gene match: 8. The CDR3 reads CASSFTGQGGAGELFF. The CDR3 DNA reads TGTGCCAGCAGTTTCACAGGACAGGGGGGGGCCGGGGAGCTGTTTTTT.

This clone was detected once. The V gene is TRBV27, the J gene TRBJ1-1; weak D call: TRBD1 (6 bases). CDR1 is MNHEY and CDR2 is SMNVEV in the germline V gene (reference sequence). This CDR3 comprises 13 residues. The V end was cut by 4 bases, the J end by 3 bases, with 9 bases between. The CDR3 region is CASSYPGDTEAFF. The CDR3 DNA reads TGTGCCAGCAGTTATCCAGGGGACACTGAAGCTTTCTTT.

The chain couples TRBV7-6 to TRBJ1-1; D unclear. The germline V gene encodes CDR1 SGHVS and CDR2 FNYEAQ. CDR3 length: 17 residues. The ends were cut back, 1 base at V and 1 base at J, with 16 bases in the middle. CDR3 sequence (DNA): TGTGCCAGCAGCTTAGGAGAGACGGGAGTACGGAACACTGAAGCTTTCTTT. Translation gives CASSLGETGVRNTEAFF.

The chain links TRBV9 to TRBJ2-1, with 10 bases aligning to TRBD2. Germline V gene lookup returns CDR1 SGDLS and CDR2 YYNGEE. The CDR3 contains 16 residues. Trimming cost V 0 bases and J 4 bases; bases outside gene matches: 4. CDR3 sequence (DNA): TGTGCCAGCAGCGTAGTGGCTAGCGGGGGTTACAATGAGCAGTTCTTC. It translates to CASSVVASGGYNEQFF.

The chain uses TRBV6-1 and TRBJ2-1, with 8 bases matching TRBD2. The J segment lost 9 bases and the V segment lost 6 bases, leaving 7 bases of the junction unmatched. This CDR3 has 13 amino acids. The germline gives CDR1 MNHNS, CDR2 SASEGT. CDR3 residues: CASSRPGGAEQFF. The CDR3 DNA reads as TGTGCCAGCAGCCGACCGGGGGGGGCTGAGCAGTTCTTC.

This chain connects TRBV10-3 to TRBJ2-1; 12 nucleotides line up with TRBD1. The CDR3 extends over 16 amino acids. V shed 0 bases, J shed 7 bases, and the junction held 4 bases outside the gene matches. CDR1 and CDR2 (germline): ENHRY, SYGVKD. The CDR3 bases are TGTGCCATCAGTGAGTCGATGGGACAGGGGGCGAATGAGCAGTTCTTC. This gives the protein CAISESMGQGANEQFF.

The chain recombines TRBV11-3 with TRBJ2-1; 7 positions match TRBD1. In germline, CDR1 is SGHNT, CDR2 YENEEA. This CDR3 comprises 14 residues. Trimming took 5 bases from V and 3 from J; bases not matched to a gene: 4. In nucleotides, the CDR3 is TGTGCCAGCAGCCCGAGGACAGGCTACAATGAGCAGTTCTTC. It translates to CASSPRTGYNEQFF.

The chain is built from TRBV12-5 and TRBJ2-7; 11 bases align to TRBD2. J was trimmed by 6 bases and V by 1 base; bases with no gene match: 5. From germline, CDR1 is LGHNT and CDR2 FRNRAP. The CDR3 loop spans 15 amino acids. DNA of the CDR3: TGTGCTAGTGGTTTGGAGGGACTAGCGGCGGTCGAGCAGTACTTC. Protein sequence: CASGLEGLAAVEQYF.

The CDR3 DNA reads TGTGCCAGCAGCAAATGGGAGACCTCTGGAAACACCATATATTTT. Translating it yields CASSKWETSGNTIYF. This chain connects TRBV6-1 to TRBJ1-3; D unclear. Germline lookup yields CDR1 MNHNS and CDR2 SASEGT. V was cut by 6 bases and J by 0 bases, with 12 bases left in between. The CDR3 loop spans 15 amino acids.

The V gene is TRBV6-6, the J gene TRBJ1-1; no reliable D call. Germline assignment: CDR1 MNHNY and CDR2 SVGAGI (reference sequence). Trimming took off 1 base at V and 5 bases at J, with 8 bases between the two ends. The CDR3 totals 13 residues. Here the CDR3 DNA reads TGTGCCAGCAGTTACTTAGATAGTACTGAAGCTTTCTTT. This sequence encodes CASSYLDSTEAFF.

This clone has just a few counts. This sequence joins TRBV5-4 and TRBJ1-1; unclear D gene. The CDR3 totals 13 residues. V shed 0 bases and J shed 5 bases, with 8 bases lying between them. Germline CDR1 and CDR2: SGHNT and YYREEE (reference sequence). The CDR3 region is CASSLGGETEAFF. CDR3 nucleotide sequence: TGTGCCAGCAGCTTGGGGGGAGAGACTGAAGCTTTCTTT.

The CDR3 region is CATRTGPHSNQPQHF. The CDR3 bases are TGTGCCACCCGGACAGGGCCCCATAGCAATCAGCCCCAGCATTTT. V is TRBV19 and J is TRBJ1-5; 8 bases line up with TRBD1. V shed 10 bases, J shed 0 bases, and the junction held 8 bases outside the gene matches. Germline loops: CDR1 LNHDA, CDR2 SQIVND (reference sequence). This CDR3 contains 15 residues.

The chain employs TRBV6-5 and TRBJ2-6; perhaps TRBD1 as D (6 bases). Germline CDR1 is MNHEY and CDR2 is SVGAGI. The CDR3 length is 13 residues. V was shortened by 2 bases and J by 12 bases, with 11 bases between the two germline ends. The CDR3 coding sequence is TGTGCCAGCAGTTACCCAGGGGCGGCCGTCCTGACTTTC. This sequence encodes CASSYPGAAVLTF.

About this clone itself: Distinct nucleotide sequences in the sample also encode this CDR3. The chain joins TRBV11-2 to TRBJ2-3, with 8 nucleotides matching TRBD2. This CDR3 has 16 amino acids. From germline, CDR1 is SGHAT and CDR2 FQNNGV. V lost 6 bases to trimming and J lost 6 bases; unmatched junction nucleotides: 14. This CDR3 is CASSYITGGGTDTQYF. The CDR3 coding sequence is TGTGCCAGCAGTTATATCACGGGAGGGGGGACGGATACGCAGTATTTT.